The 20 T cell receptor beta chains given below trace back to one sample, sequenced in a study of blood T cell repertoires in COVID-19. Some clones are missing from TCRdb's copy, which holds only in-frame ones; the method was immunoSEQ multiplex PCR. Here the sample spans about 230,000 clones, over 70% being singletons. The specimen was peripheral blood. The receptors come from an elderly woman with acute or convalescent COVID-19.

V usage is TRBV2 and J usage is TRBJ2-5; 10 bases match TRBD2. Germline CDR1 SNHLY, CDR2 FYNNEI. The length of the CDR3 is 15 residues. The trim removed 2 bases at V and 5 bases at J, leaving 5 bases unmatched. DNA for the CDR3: TGTGCCAGCAGTGAAAGGAGCGGGGGGGGCGAGACCCAGTACTTC. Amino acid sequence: CASSERSGGGETQYF.

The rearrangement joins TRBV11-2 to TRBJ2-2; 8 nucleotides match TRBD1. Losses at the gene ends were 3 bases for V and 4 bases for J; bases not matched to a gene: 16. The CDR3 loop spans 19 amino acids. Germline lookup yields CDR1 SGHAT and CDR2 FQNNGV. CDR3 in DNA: TGTGCCAGCAGCTTCGGCTCGGGGTCAGGGGGCGCGGGCACCGGGGAGCTGTTTTTT. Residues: CASSFGSGSGGAGTGELFF.

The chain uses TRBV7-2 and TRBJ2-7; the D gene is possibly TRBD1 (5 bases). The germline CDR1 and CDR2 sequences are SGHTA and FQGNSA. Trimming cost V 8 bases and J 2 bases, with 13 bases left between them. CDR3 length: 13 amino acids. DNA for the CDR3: TGTGCCAGCGGGTCGGACACAACCTACGAGCAGTACTTC. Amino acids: CASGSDTTYEQYF.

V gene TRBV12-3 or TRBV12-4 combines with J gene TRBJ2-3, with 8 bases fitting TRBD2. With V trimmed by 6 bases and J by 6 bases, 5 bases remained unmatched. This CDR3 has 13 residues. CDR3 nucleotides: TGTGCCAGCAGACGGAGCGGGAGTGATACGCAGTATTTT. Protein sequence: CASRRSGSDTQYF.

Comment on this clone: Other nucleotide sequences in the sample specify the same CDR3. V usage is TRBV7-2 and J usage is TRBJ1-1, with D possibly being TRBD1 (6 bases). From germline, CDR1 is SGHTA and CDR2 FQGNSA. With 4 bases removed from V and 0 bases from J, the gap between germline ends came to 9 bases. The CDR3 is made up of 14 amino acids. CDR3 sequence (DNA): TGTGCCAGCAGCTCGGGACAATTGAACACTGAAGCTTTCTTT. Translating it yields CASSSGQLNTEAFF.

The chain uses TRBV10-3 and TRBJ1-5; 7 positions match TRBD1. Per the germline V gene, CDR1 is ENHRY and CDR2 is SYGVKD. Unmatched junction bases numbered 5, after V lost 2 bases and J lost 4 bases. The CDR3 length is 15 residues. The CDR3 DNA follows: TGTGCCATCAGTGAGGCCAGGGGGACAAATCAGCCCCAGCATTTT. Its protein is CAISEARGTNQPQHF.

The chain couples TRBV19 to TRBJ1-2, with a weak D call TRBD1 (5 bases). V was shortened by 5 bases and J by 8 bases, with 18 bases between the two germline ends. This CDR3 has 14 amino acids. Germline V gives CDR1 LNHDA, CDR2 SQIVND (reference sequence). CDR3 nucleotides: TGTGCCAGTAGTTTTACAGGAGACTCTTTGGGCTACACCTTC. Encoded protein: CASSFTGDSLGYTF.

The CDR3 DNA is TGTGCCAGCAGCCAAGAAGTGTTTGGAGTAAGCGAGCAGTTCTTC. It codes for CASSQEVFGVSEQFF. This sequence joins TRBV3-1 (or the pseudogene TRBV3-2) and TRBJ2-1, with D unclear. V was shortened by 0 bases and J by 10 bases, with 16 bases between the two germline ends. CDR1 is LGHDT and CDR2 is YNNKEL in the germline V gene (reference sequence). The CDR3 is 15 amino acids.

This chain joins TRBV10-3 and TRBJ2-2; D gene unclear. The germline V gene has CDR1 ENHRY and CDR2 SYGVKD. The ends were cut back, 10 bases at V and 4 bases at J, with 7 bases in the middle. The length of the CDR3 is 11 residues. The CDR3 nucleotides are TGTGCCACCGGCGGCACCGGGGAGCTGTTTTTT. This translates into CATGGTGELFF.

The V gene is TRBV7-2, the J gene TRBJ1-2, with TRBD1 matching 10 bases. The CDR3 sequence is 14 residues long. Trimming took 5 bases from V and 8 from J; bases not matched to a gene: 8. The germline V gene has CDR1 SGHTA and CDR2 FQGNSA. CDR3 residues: CASSPDRDRGGYTF. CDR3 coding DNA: TGTGCCAGCAGCCCTGACCGGGACAGGGGAGGCTACACCTTC.

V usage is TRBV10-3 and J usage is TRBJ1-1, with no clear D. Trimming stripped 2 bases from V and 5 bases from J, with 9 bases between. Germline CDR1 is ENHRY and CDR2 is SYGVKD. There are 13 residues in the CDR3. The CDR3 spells CAISETWRTEAFF. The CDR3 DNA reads TGTGCCATCAGTGAGACCTGGAGGACTGAAGCTTTCTTT.

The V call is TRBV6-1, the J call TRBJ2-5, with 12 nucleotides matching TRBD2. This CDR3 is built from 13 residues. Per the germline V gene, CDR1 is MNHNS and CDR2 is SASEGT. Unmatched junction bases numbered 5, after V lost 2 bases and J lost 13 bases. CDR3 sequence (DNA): TGTGCCAGCAGTGAACTAGCGGGGGGGTCGACGTACTTC. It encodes CASSELAGGSTYF.

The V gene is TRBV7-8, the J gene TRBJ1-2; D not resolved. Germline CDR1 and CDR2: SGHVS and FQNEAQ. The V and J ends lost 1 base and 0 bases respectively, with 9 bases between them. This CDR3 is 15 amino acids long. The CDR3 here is CASSLDLTSNYGYTF. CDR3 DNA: TGTGCCAGCAGCTTAGATTTGACATCTAACTATGGCTACACCTTC.

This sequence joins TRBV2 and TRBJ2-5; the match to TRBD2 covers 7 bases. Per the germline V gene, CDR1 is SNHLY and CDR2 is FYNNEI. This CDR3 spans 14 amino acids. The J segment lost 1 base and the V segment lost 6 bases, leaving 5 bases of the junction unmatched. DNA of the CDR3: TGTGCCAGCAGGGTTGGCGGGGGCCAAGAGACCCAGTACTTC. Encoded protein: CASRVGGGQETQYF.

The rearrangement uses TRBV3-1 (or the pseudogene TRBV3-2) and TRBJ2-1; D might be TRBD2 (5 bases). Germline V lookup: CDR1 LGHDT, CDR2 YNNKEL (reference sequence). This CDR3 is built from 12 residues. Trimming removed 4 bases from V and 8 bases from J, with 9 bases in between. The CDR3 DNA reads TGTGCCAGCAGCCGACTGGGAGATGAGCAGTTCTTC. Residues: CASSRLGDEQFF.

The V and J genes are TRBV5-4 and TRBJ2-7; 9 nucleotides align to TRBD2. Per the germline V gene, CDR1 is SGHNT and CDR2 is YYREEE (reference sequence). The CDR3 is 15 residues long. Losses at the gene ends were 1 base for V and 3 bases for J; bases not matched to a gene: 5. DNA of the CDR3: TGTGCCAGCAGCTTGCGGCTAGCGGGAATCTACGAGCAGTACTTC. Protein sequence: CASSLRLAGIYEQYF.

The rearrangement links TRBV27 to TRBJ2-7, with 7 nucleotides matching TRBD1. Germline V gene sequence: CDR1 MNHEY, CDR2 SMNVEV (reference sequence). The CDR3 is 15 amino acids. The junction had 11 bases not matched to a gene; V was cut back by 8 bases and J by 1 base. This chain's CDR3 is CASARTGTVSYEQYF. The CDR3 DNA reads TGTGCCAGCGCAAGGACCGGGACAGTATCCTACGAGCAGTACTTC.

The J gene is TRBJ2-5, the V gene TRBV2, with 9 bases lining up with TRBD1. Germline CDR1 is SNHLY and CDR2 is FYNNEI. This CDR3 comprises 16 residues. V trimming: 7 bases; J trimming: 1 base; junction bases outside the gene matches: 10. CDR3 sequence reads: CASTPGTGWVQETQYF. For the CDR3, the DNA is TGTGCCAGCACCCCCGGGACAGGGTGGGTCCAAGAGACCCAGTACTTC.

The CDR3: CASSYSRSGTEAFF. Here the CDR3 DNA reads TGTGCCAGCAGTTACTCTAGGTCAGGAACTGAAGCTTTCTTT. The V gene is TRBV6-5, the J gene TRBJ1-1; D is undetermined. V shed 0 bases and J shed 5 bases, with 10 bases lying between them. The CDR3 totals 14 residues. The germline CDR1 and CDR2 sequences are MNHEY and SVGAGI.

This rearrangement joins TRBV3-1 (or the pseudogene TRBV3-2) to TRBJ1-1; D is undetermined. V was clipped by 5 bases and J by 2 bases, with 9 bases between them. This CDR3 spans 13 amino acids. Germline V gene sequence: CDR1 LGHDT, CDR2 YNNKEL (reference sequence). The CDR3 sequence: CASSATPNTEAFF. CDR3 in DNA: TGTGCCAGCAGCGCGACACCTAACACTGAAGCTTTCTTT.